This T cell receptor (beta chain) was identified during a study of T cell responses to AZD1222 COVID-19 vaccine. V was trimmed by 1 base and J by 4 bases, leaving 8 bases between them. CDR3 size: 15 residues. The germline V gene encodes CDR1 SEHNR and CDR2 FQNEAQ (reference sequence). General study results and limits: Per reports, nearly half of all spike-specific TCRs target regions that are unmutated in variants. Clonal diversity may have been underestimated in mostly white British donors. Once two AZD1222 doses were given, Spike-specific TCR breadth and depth went up. Only after the peak T cell response were repertoires sampled.

Method: immunoSEQ multiplex PCR; TCRdb's copy keeps in-frame clones and lacks some. The table shows more than 65,000 clones, with 80% to 90% occurring only once. As regards this clone: Its antigen remains unidentified.

The sequenced sample was peripheral blood, obtained 28 days after the second AZD1222 dose. This sequence joins TRBV7-9 and TRBJ1-6; D call uncertain. This TCR was recovered from an adult who received the AZD1222 COVID-19 vaccine. The CDR3 coding sequence is TGTGCCAGCAGCTTAGGGTCCCTTTATAATTCACCCCTCCACTTT. It is translated as CASSLGSLYNSPLHF.